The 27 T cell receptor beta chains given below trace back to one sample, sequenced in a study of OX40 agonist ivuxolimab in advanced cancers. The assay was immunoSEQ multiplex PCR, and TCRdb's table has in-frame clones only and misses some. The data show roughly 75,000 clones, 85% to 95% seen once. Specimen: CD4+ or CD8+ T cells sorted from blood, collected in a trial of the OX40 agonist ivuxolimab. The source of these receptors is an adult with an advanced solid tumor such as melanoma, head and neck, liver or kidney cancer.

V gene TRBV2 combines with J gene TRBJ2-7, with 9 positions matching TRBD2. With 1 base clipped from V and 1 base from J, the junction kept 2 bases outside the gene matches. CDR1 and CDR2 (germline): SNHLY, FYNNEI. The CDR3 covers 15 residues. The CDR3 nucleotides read TGTGCCAGCAGTGAAGGGGCGGGAGGGTCCTACGAGCAGTACTTC. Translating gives CASSEGAGGSYEQYF. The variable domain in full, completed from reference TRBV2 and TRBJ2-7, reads EPEVTQTPSHQVTQMGQEVILRCVPISNHLYFYWYRQILGQKVEFLVSFYNNEISEKSEIFDDQFSVERPDGSNFTLKIRSTKLEDSAMYFCASSEGAGGSYEQYFGPGTRLTVT.

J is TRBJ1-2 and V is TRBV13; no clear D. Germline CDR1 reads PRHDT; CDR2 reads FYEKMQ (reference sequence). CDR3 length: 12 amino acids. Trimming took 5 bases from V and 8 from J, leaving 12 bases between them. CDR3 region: CASSLKFGGYTF. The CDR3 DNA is TGTGCCAGCAGCCTCAAATTCGGGGGCTACACCTTC.

CDR3 sequence: CASSEARGRYYGYTF. The CDR3 DNA follows: TGTGCCAGCAGTGAGGCCAGGGGGAGGTACTATGGCTACACCTTC. The V gene is TRBV6-1, the J gene TRBJ1-2; 7 nucleotides line up with TRBD1. This CDR3 has 15 amino acids. J was trimmed by 3 bases and V by 3 bases; bases with no gene match: 7. CDR1 is MNHNS, CDR2 SASEGT, per germline.

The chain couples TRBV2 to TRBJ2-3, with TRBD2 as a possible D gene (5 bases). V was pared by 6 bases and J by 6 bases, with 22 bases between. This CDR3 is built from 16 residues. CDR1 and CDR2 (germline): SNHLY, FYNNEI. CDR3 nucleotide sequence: TGTGCCAGCAGGCGCCGGGGTCCCGGGCTGCGGGATACGCAGTATTTT. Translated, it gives CASRRRGPGLRDTQYF.

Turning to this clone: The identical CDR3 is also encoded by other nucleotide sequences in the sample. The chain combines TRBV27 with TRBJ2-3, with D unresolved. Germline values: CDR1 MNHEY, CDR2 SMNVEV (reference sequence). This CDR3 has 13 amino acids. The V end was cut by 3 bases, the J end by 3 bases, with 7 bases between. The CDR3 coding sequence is TGTGCCAGCAGTTTCTTAAGGACAGATACGCAGTATTTT. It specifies CASSFLRTDTQYF.

The CDR3 protein is CASSPYPGRCTDTQYF. The DNA for the CDR3 is TGTGCCAGCAGCCCATATCCGGGACGGTGCACAGATACGCAGTATTTT. The genes are TRBV11-3 and TRBJ2-3; D may be TRBD1 or TRBD2 (5 bases each). CDR1 and CDR2 (germline): SGHNT, YENEEA. The CDR3 has 16 amino acids. The V and J ends lost 5 bases and 1 base respectively, with 16 bases between them. Complete variable domain (other parts from reference TRBV11-3 and TRBJ2-3): EAGVVQSPRYKIIEKKQPVAFWCNPISGHNTLYWYLQNLGQGPELLIRYENEEAVDDSQLPKDRFSAERLKGVDSTLKIQPAELGDSAVYLCASSPYPGRCTDTQYFGPGTRLTVL.

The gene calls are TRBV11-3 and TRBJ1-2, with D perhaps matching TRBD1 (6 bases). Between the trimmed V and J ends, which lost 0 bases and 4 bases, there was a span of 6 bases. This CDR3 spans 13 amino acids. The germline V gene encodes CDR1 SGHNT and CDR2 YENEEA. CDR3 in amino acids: CASSLEGGYGYTF. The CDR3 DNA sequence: TGTGCCAGCAGCTTAGAAGGGGGCTATGGCTACACCTTC.

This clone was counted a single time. The CDR3, as DNA: TGTGCCAGCAGCCCAGAGACAGGGTCCACCTACAATGAGCAGTTCTTC. Protein sequence: CASSPETGSTYNEQFF. J is TRBJ2-1 and V is TRBV27, with 7 bases that match TRBD1. V lost 6 bases, J lost 2 bases, and 10 bases stayed unmatched. The germline V gene encodes CDR1 MNHEY and CDR2 SMNVEV (reference sequence). The CDR3 loop spans 16 amino acids.

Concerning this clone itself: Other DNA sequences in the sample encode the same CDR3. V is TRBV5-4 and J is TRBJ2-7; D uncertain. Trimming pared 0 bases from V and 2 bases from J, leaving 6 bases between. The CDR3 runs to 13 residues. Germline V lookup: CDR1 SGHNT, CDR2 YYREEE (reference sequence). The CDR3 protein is CASSLEGPYEQYF. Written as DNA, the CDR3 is TGTGCCAGCAGCTTGGAAGGGCCCTACGAGCAGTACTTC. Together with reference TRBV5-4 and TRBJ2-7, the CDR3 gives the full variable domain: ETGVTQSPTHLIKTRGQQVTLRCSSQSGHNTVSWYQQALGQGPQFIFQYYREEENGRGNFPPRFSGLQFPNYSSELNVNALELDDSALYLCASSLEGPYEQYFGPGTRLTVT.

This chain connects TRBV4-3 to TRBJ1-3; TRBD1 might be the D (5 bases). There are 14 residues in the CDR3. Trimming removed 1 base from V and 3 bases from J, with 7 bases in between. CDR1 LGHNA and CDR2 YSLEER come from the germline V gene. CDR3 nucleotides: TGCGCCAGCAGCCAAGGGGGCGGTGGAAACACCATATATTTT. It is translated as CASSQGGGGNTIYF.

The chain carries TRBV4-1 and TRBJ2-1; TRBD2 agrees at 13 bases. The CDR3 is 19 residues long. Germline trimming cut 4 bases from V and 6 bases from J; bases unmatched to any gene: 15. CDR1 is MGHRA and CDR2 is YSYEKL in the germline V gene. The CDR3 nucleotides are TGCGCCAGCAGCCCCAGACTAGCGGGAGGACCCAGGGAAATCAATGAGCAGTTCTTC. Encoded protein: CASSPRLAGGPREINEQFF.

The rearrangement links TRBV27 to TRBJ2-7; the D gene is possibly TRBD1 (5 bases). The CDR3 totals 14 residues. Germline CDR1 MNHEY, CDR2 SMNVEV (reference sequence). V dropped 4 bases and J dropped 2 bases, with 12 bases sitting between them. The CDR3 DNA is TGTGCCAGCAGTTCTCTTGGGGCCGCCTACGAGCAGTACTTC. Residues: CASSSLGAAYEQYF.

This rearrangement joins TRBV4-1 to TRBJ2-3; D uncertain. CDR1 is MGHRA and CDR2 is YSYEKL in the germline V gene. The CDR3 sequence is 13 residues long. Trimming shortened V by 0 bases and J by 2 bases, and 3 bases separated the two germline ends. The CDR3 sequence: CASSQENTDTQYF. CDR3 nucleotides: TGCGCCAGCAGCCAAGAGAACACAGATACGCAGTATTTT.

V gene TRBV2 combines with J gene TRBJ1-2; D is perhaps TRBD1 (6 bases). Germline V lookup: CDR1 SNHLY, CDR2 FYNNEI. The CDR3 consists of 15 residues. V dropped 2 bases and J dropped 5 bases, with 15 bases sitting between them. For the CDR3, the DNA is TGTGCCAGCAGTGAAACCGGACAGCTCCCTTATGGCTACACCTTC. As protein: CASSETGQLPYGYTF.

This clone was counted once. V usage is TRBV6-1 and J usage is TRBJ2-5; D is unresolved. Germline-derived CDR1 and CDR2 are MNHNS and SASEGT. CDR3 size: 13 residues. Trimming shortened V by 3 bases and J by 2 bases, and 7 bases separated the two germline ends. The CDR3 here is CASSEAGQETQYF. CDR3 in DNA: TGTGCCAGCAGTGAGGCAGGACAAGAGACCCAGTACTTC.

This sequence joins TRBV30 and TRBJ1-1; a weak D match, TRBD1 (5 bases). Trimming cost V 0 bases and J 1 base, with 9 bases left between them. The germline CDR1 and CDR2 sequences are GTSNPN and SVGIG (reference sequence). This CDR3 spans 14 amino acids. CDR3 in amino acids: CAWSVGAGNTEAFF. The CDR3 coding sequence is TGTGCCTGGAGTGTAGGGGCGGGGAACACTGAAGCTTTCTTT.

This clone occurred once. The CDR3 loop reads CASSWAVNSNQPQHF. DNA for the CDR3: TGTGCCAGTAGTTGGGCAGTTAATAGCAATCAGCCCCAGCATTTT. This chain connects TRBV19 to TRBJ1-5; no clear D. The CDR3 totals 15 residues. Per the germline V gene, CDR1 is LNHDA and CDR2 is SQIVND (reference sequence). Deletions cut 5 bases from V and 0 bases from J, with 11 bases between.

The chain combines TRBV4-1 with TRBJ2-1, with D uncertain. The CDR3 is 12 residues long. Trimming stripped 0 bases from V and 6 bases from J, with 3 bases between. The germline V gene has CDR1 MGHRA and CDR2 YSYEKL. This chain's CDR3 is CASSQDPNEQFF. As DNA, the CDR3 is TGCGCCAGCAGCCAAGATCCCAATGAGCAGTTCTTC.

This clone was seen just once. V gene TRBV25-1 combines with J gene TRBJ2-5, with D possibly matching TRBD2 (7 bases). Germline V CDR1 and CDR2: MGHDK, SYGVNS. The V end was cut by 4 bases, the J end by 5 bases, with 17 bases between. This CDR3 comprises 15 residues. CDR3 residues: CASSALFKGGETQYF. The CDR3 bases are TGTGCCAGCAGTGCTCTTTTTAAGGGGGGGGAGACCCAGTACTTC.

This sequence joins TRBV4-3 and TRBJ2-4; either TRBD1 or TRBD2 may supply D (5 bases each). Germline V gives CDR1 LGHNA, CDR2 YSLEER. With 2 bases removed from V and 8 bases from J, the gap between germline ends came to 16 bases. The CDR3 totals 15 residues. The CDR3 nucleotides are TGCGCCAGCAGCCAATCAATGGGGGTTCTCCACATTCAGTACTTC. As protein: CASSQSMGVLHIQYF.

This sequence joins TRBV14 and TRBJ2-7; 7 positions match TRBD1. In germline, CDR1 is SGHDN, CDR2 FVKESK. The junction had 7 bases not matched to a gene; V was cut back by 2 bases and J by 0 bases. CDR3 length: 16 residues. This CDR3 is CASSQRDSTSSYEQYF. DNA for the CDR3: TGTGCCAGCAGCCAACGGGACAGTACGAGCTCCTACGAGCAGTACTTC. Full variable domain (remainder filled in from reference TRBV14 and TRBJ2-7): EAGVTQFPSHSVIEKGQTVTLRCDPISGHDNLYWYRRVMGKEIKFLLHFVKESKQDESGMPNNRFLAERTGGTYSTLKVQPAELEDSGVYFCASSQRDSTSSYEQYFGPGTRLTVT.

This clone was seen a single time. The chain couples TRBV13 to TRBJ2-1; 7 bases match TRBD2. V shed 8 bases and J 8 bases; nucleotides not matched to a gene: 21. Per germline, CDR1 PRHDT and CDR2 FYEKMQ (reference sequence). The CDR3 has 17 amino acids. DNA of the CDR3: TGTGCCAGCTCTCTGGCCGGCGGGAGCTATACTGGGGATGAGCAGTTCTTC. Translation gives CASSLAGGSYTGDEQFF.

The CDR3 DNA follows: TGTGCCAGCAGTTTAACAGGGACAGGGGGCTGGAATGAGCAGTTCTTC. Translating it yields CASSLTGTGGWNEQFF. This rearrangement joins TRBV27 to TRBJ2-1, with TRBD1 identical over 12 bases. Germline V gene lookup returns CDR1 MNHEY and CDR2 SMNVEV (reference sequence). Trimming cost V 2 bases and J 7 bases; bases outside gene matches: 6. This CDR3 region has 16 residues.

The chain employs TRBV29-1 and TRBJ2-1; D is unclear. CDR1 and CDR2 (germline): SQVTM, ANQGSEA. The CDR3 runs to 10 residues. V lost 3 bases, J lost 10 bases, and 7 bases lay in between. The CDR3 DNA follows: TGCAGCGTTGATCCTAGGGAGCAGTTCTTC. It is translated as CSVDPREQFF.

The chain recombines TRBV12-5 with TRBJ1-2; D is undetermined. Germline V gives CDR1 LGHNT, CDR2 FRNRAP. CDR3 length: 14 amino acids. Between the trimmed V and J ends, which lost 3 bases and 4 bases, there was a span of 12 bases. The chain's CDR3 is CASGLTQRGYGYTF. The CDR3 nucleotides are TGTGCTAGTGGTTTAACTCAACGGGGCTATGGCTACACCTTC.

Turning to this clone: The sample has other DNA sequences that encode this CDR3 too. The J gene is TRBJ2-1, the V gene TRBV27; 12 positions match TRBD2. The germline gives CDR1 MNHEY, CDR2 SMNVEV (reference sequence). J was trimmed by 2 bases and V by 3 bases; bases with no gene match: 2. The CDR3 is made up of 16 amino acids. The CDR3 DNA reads TGTGCCAGCAGTTTGTCTAGCGGGGGGGCCTACAATGAGCAGTTCTTC. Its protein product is CASSLSSGGAYNEQFF.

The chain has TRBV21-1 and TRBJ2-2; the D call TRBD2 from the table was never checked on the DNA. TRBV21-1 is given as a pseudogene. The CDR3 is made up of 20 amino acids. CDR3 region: CASSKAHGGGAHPNTGELFF. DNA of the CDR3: TGTGCCAGCAGCAAAGCGCATGGCGGGGGGGCCCATCCGAACACCGGGGAGCTGTTTTTT.